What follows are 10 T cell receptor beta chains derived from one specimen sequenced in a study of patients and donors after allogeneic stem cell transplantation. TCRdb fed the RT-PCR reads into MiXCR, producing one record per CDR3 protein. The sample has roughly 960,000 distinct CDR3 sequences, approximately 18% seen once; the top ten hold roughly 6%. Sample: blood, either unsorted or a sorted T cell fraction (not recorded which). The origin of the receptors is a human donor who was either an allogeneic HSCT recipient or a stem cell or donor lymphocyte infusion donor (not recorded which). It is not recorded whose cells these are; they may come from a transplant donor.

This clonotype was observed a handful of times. CDR3 nucleotides: TGTGCCAGCAGTTTATACCCGGACACACTTTACGAGCAGTACTTC. Translation: CASSLYPDTLYEQYF. The genes are TRBV27 and TRBJ2-7; tentative D call: TRBD1 (5 bases). Per germline, CDR1 MNHEY and CDR2 SMNVEV (reference sequence). This CDR3 is 15 amino acids long. V shed 1 base and J shed 4 bases, with 14 bases lying between them.

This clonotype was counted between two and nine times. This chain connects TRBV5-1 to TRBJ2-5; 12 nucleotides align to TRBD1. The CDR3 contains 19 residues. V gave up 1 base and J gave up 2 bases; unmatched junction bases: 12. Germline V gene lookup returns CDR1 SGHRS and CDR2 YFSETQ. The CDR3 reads CASSLFTLGTGGRQETQYF. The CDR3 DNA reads TGCGCCAGCAGCTTGTTTACTCTGGGGACAGGGGGCCGTCAAGAGACCCAGTACTTC.

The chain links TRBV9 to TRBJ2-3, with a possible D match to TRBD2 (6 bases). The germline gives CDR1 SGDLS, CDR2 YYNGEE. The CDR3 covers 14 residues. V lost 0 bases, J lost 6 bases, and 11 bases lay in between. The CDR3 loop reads CASSVAGLSDTQYF. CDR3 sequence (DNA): TGTGCCAGCAGCGTAGCCGGACTATCTGATACGCAGTATTTT.

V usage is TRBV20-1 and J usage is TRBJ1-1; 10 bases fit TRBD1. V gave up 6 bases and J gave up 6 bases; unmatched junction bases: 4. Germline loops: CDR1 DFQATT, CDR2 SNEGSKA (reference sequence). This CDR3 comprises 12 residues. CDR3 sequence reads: CSASDRGAEAFF. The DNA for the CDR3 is TGCAGTGCCTCGGACAGGGGGGCTGAAGCTTTCTTT.

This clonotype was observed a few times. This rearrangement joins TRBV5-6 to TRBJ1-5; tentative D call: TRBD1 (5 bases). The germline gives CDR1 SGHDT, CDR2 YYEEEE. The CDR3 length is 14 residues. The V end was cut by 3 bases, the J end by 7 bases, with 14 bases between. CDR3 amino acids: CASSSGGFSQPQHF. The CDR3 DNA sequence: TGTGCCAGCAGCTCCGGGGGGTTTAGCCAGCCCCAGCATTTT.

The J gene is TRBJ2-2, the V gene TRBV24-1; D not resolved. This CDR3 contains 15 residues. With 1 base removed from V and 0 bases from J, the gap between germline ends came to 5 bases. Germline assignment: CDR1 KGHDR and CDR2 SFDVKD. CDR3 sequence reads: CATSDLGANTGELFF. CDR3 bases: TGTGCCACCAGTGATTTAGGTGCGAACACCGGGGAGCTGTTTTTT.

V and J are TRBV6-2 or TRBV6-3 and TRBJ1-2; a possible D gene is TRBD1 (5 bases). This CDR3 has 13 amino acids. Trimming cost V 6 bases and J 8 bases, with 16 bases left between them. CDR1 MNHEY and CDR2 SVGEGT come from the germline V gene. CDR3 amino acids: CASREGRAGGYTF. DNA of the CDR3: TGTGCCAGCAGGGAGGGCAGGGCAGGCGGCTACACCTTC.

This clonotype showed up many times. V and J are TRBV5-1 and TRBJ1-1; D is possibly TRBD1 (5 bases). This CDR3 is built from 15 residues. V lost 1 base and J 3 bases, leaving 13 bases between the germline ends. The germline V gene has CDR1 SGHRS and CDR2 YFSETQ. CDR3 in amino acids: CASSLPLSGDTEAFF. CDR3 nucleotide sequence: TGCGCCAGCAGCTTGCCTCTTTCGGGGGACACTGAAGCTTTCTTT. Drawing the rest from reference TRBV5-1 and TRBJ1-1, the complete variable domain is KAGVTQTPRYLIKTRGQQVTLSCSPISGHRSVSWYQQTPGQGLQFLFEYFSETQRNKGNFPGRFSGRQFSNSRSEMNVSTLELGDSALYLCASSLPLSGDTEAFFGQGTRLTVV.

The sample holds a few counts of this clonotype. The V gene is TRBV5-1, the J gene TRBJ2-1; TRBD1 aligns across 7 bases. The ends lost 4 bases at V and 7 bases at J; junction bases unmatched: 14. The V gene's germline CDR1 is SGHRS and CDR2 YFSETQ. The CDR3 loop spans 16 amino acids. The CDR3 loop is CASSASPGQWNNEQFF. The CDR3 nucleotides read TGCGCCAGCAGCGCATCCCCGGGACAGTGGAATAATGAGCAGTTCTTC.

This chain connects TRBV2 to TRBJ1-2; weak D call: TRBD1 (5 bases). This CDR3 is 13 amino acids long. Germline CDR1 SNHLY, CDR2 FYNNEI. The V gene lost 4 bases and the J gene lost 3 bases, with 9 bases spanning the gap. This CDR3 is CASSGGPDYGYTF. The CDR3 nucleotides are TGTGCCAGCAGTGGGGGACCAGACTATGGCTACACCTTC.